This paragraph reports one T cell receptor beta chain. These data come from a study of blood T cell repertoires in COVID-19. Between the trimmed V and J ends, which lost 1 base and 1 base, there was a span of 23 bases. This CDR3 has 20 amino acids. Germline V gives CDR1 MGHRA, CDR2 YSYEKL. TCRdb keeps only in-frame clones here, not all; method: immunoSEQ multiplex PCR. The sample shows 200,000 to 250,000 clones, approximately 81% of them seen only once. This sequence was found in a man between 40 and 49 years old who had recovered from COVID-19. V usage is TRBV4-1 and J usage is TRBJ2-1; D is possibly TRBD1 (5 bases). The source material was PBMCs or T cells enriched from blood (not recorded which). The CDR3 bases are TGCGCCAGCAGCCAAGTAGTGGGGCTTCGGCCCTCCTGGTCCTACAATGAGCAGTTCTTC. This encodes CASSQVVGLRPSWSYNEQFF.